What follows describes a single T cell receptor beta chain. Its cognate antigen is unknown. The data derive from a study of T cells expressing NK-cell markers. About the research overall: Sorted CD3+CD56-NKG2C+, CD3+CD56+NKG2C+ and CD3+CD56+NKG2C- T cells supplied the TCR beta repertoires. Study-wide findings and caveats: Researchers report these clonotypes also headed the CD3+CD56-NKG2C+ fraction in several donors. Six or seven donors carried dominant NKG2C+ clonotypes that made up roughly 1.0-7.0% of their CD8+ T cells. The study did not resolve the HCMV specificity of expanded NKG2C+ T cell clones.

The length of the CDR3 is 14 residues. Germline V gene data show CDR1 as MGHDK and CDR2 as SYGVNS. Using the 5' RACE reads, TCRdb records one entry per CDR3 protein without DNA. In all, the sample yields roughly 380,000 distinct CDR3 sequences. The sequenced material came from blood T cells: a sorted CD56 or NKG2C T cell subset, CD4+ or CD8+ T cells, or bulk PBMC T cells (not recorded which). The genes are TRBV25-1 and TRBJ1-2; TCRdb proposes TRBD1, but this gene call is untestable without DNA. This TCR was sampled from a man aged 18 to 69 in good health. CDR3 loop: CASSEFRVGYGYTF.